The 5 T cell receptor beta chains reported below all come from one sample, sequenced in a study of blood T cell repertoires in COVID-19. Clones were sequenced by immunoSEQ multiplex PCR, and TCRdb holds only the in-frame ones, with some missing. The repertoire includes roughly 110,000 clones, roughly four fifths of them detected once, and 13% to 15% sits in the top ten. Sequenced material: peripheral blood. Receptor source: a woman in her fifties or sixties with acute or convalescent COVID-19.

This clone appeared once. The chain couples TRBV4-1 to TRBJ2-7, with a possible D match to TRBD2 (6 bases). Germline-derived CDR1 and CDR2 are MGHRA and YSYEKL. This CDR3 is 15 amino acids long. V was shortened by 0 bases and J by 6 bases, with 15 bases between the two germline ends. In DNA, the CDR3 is TGCGCCAGCAGCCAAGACGGTATTGGGACTCGCGAGCAGTACTTC. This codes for CASSQDGIGTREQYF.

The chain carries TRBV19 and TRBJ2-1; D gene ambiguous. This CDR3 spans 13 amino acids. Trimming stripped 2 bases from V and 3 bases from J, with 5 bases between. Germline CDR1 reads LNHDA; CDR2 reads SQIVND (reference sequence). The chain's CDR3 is CASSITDYNEQFF. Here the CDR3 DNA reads TGTGCCAGTAGTATAACAGACTACAATGAGCAGTTCTTC.

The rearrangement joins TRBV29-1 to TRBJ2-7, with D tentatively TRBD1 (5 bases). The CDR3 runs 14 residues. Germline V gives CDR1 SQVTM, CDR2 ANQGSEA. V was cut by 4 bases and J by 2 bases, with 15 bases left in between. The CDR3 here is CSVGTATVPYEQYF. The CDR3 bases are TGCAGCGTTGGCACCGCGACAGTTCCCTACGAGCAGTACTTC.

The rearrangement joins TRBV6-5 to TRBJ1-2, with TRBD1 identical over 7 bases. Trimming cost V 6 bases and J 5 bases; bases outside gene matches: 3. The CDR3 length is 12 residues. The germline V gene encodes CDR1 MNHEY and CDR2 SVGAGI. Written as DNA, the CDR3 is TGTGCCAGCAGGGGACAGCCTTATGGCTACACCTTC. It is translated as CASRGQPYGYTF.

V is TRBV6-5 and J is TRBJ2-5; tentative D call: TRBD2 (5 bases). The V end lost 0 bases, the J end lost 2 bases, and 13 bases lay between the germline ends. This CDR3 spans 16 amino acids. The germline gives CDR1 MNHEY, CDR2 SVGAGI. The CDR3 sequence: CASSYSPSRSQETQYF. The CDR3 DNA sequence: TGTGCCAGCAGTTACTCCCCTAGCCGATCACAAGAGACCCAGTACTTC.